These 15 T cell receptor beta chains were sequenced from one sample in a study of cytomegalovirus exposure and HLA in healthy donors. PCR involved 60 Vbeta and 13 Jbeta primers. Here immunoSEQ multiplex PCR was the method, and the copy in TCRdb shows in-frame clones only, minus some. This repertoire shows some 120,000 clones, less than 85% found once; its top ten account for roughly 20%. Sequencing was performed on PBMCs. The receptor source for this set is a man aged 18 to 29 in good health and CMV-seropositive.

CDR3 nucleotide sequence: TGTGCCAGCAGCTTGGAACTCCGGGGGGAGACCCAGTACTTC. It yields the protein CASSLELRGETQYF. V gene TRBV5-6 combines with J gene TRBJ2-5, with D possibly TRBD2 on 6 matching bases. Trimming took 0 bases from V and 5 from J, leaving 11 bases between them. The CDR3 consists of 14 residues. Germline V lookup: CDR1 SGHDT, CDR2 YYEEEE.

The chain joins TRBV9 to TRBJ1-5, with a possible D match to TRBD1 (5 bases). Trimming took 4 bases from V and 0 from J, leaving 11 bases between them. The germline V gene has CDR1 SGDLS and CDR2 YYNGEE. CDR3 length: 15 amino acids. The CDR3 DNA sequence: TGTGCCAGCAGCTCCCTTGACAGTAGCAATCAGCCCCAGCATTTT. It yields the protein CASSSLDSSNQPQHF.

This clone was found a few times. The chain carries TRBV5-4 and TRBJ2-2; D remains unclear. CDR1 and CDR2 (germline): SGHNT, YYREEE (reference sequence). The CDR3 runs 16 residues. Trimming shortened V by 4 bases and J by 0 bases, and 13 bases separated the two germline ends. The CDR3 bases are TGTGCCAGCAGCACTTACCGCGATCCGAACACCGGGGAGCTGTTTTTT. Protein product: CASSTYRDPNTGELFF.

The rearrangement links TRBV30 to TRBJ1-5, with D hard to call. Germline CDR1 GTSNPN, CDR2 SVGIG (reference sequence). The CDR3 runs 12 residues. Trimming removed 3 bases from V and 5 bases from J, with 8 bases in between. The CDR3 loop is CAWSRQDQPQHF. The DNA for the CDR3 is TGTGCCTGGAGCAGACAAGATCAGCCCCAGCATTTT. Combining the CDR3 with reference TRBV30 and TRBJ1-5 gives the whole variable domain SQTIHQWPATLVQPVGSPLSLECTVEGTSNPNLYWYRQAAGRGLQLLFYSVGIGQISSEVPQNLSASRPQDRQFILSSKKLLLSDSGFYLCAWSRQDQPQHFGDGTRLSIL.

This chain joins TRBV19 and TRBJ1-1, with TRBD1 identical over 7 bases. V lost 3 bases, J lost 8 bases, and 6 bases stayed unmatched. CDR3 length: 13 amino acids. Germline V CDR1 and CDR2: LNHDA, SQIVND (reference sequence). In DNA, the CDR3 is TGTGCCAGTAGTATGAAGGGGGCCCTAGAAGCTTTCTTT. It is translated as CASSMKGALEAFF.

This chain links TRBV28 with TRBJ2-1; a weak D match, TRBD1 (7 bases). Trimming removed 8 bases from V and 4 bases from J, with 18 bases in between. Germline V gene lookup returns CDR1 MDHEN and CDR2 SYDVKM. The CDR3 contains 15 residues. CDR3 region: CASRRGLPQYNEQFF. CDR3 bases: TGTGCCAGCCGGAGGGGGCTCCCCCAATACAATGAGCAGTTCTTC.

As regards this clone: At one end the junction does not follow the germline gene, possibly because of a read error. The identical CDR3 is also encoded by other nucleotide sequences in the sample. V and J are TRBV13 and TRBJ1-1; 9 nucleotides agree with TRBD1. Germline CDR1 is PRHDT and CDR2 is FYEKMQ (reference sequence). The CDR3 spans 13 residues. CDR3 nucleotides: TGTGCCAGCACGACAGGGGGGAACACCGAAGCTTTCTTT. The encoded protein is CASTTGGNTEAFF.

V usage is TRBV2 and J usage is TRBJ1-4; D call uncertain. Germline V gives CDR1 SNHLY, CDR2 FYNNEI. Trimming removed 8 bases from V and 0 bases from J, with 7 bases in between. CDR3 length equals 13 residues. CDR3 sequence reads: CASEESTNEKLFF. The CDR3 coding sequence is TGTGCCAGCGAAGAGTCAACTAATGAAAAACTGTTTTTT.

The J gene is TRBJ2-5, the V gene TRBV4-2, with D maybe TRBD2 (6 bases). Germline CDR1 is LGHNA and CDR2 is YNFKEQ. V was trimmed by 5 bases and J by 2 bases, leaving 15 bases between them. The CDR3 extends over 15 amino acids. CDR3 loop: CASSGLAVLQETQYF. The CDR3 nucleotides are TGTGCCAGCAGCGGGTTAGCGGTACTACAAGAGACCCAGTACTTC.

This clone was picked up one time. The rearrangement joins TRBV30 to TRBJ2-7, with D possibly TRBD2 on 6 matching bases. The CDR3 is 13 residues long. In germline, CDR1 is GTSNPN, CDR2 SVGIG (reference sequence). V was cut by 5 bases and J by 9 bases, with 20 bases left in between. CDR3 nucleotides: TGTGCCTGGGGAAGGGATGACGGGGGTGGGCAGTACTTC. It specifies CAWGRDDGGGQYF.

The sample holds one count of this clone. This specimen includes other DNA sequences encoding the same CDR3. The chain employs TRBV23-1 and TRBJ2-3; D is undetermined. TRBV23-1 is an ORF, with its function uncertain. This CDR3 contains 15 residues. The V end lost 3 bases, the J end lost 1 base, and 11 bases lay between the germline ends. CDR3 sequence: CASSHPDGCTDTQYF. DNA of the CDR3: TGCGCCAGCAGTCACCCCGACGGGTGCACAGATACGCAGTATTTT.

This clone was recorded only once. The CDR3 sequence is CASSIQVGGGATGELFF. CDR3 DNA: TGTGCCAGTAGTATTCAGGTCGGAGGGGGCGCCACCGGGGAGCTGTTTTTT. The J gene is TRBJ2-2, the V gene TRBV19; D is possibly TRBD1 (7 bases). The V end lost 3 bases, the J end lost 4 bases, and 18 bases lay between the germline ends. Germline assignment: CDR1 LNHDA and CDR2 SQIVND (reference sequence). The CDR3 spans 17 residues.

A few counts support this clone. Different DNA sequences within this sample yield the same CDR3. The chain recombines TRBV6-4 with TRBJ2-3; 9 nucleotides align to TRBD2. V trimming: 6 bases; J trimming: 2 bases; junction bases outside the gene matches: 6. CDR1 and CDR2 from the germline V gene are MRHNA and SNTAGT. The CDR3 loop spans 15 amino acids. CDR3 in DNA: TGTGCCAGCAGCCCGGGACTAGCTGACACAGATACGCAGTATTTT. Protein sequence: CASSPGLADTDTQYF.

V gene TRBV16 combines with J gene TRBJ2-5, with D perhaps matching TRBD1 (6 bases). The ends were cut back, 4 bases at V and 5 bases at J, with 17 bases in the middle. Germline V gene sequence: CDR1 KGHSY, CDR2 FQNENV. CDR3 length: 15 amino acids. The CDR3 nucleotides are TGTGCCAGCAGCCCTTCGAGGGGCCAGGGGGAGACCCAGTACTTC. This codes for CASSPSRGQGETQYF.

The V and J genes are TRBV11-2 and TRBJ2-7; 7 nucleotides match TRBD1. From germline, CDR1 is SGHAT and CDR2 FQNNGV. The junction had 10 bases not matched to a gene; V was cut back by 4 bases and J by 7 bases. This CDR3 comprises 14 residues. Here the CDR3 DNA reads TGTGCCAGCAGCTACAACAGGGGTTCGGGGGAGCAGTACTTC. It translates to CASSYNRGSGEQYF.